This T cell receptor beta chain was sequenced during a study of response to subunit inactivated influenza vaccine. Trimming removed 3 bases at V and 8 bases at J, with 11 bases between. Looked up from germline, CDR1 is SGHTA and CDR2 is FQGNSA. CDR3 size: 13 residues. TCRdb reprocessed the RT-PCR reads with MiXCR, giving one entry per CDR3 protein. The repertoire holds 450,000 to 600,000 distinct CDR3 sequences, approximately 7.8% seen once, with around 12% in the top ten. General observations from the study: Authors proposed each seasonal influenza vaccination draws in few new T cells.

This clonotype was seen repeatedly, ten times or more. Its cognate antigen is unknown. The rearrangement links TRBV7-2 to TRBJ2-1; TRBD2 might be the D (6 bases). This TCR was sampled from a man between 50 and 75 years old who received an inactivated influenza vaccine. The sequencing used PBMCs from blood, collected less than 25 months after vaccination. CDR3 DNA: TGTGCCAGCAGCTTGGGAGGATTCGATGAGCAGTTCTTC. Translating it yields CASSLGGFDEQFF.